This T cell receptor (beta chain) was recorded in a study of blood T cell repertoires in COVID-19. Losses at the gene ends were 8 bases for V and 5 bases for J; bases not matched to a gene: 9. The CDR3 extends over 14 amino acids. Germline lookup yields CDR1 SGHVS and CDR2 FQNEAQ. Original analysis: Scientists estimated how many nucleated cells there were by amplifying reference gene primers. Assay: immunoSEQ multiplex PCR; the TCRdb copy retains only in-frame clones and omits some. The V and J calls and the clone size are those of that table, but D and trimming were determined from the DNA. This sample has 130,000 to 150,000 clones; around 85% occur once, and the top ten carry around 6.2%. This clone was seen only a few times.

Input material: PBMCs or T cells enriched from blood (not recorded which). The receptor comes from a woman aged 40 to 50 who had recovered from COVID-19. The chain joins TRBV7-8 to TRBJ2-5, with 9 bases fitting TRBD2. Here the CDR3 DNA reads TGTGCCAGCGGGCGCGGGAGGGCCGAGGAGACCCAGTACTTC. It yields the protein CASGRGRAEETQYF.